Sequencing of this T cell receptor beta chain was carried out in a study of vaccination and CD4 T cells after COVID-19. The treatment was: approximately nine-day PBMC culture with coronavirus spike peptide pools or control peptides (ViraFEST assay). V dropped 5 bases and J dropped 2 bases, with 9 bases sitting between them. CDR3 size: 13 residues. Germline CDR1 and CDR2: SGHAT and FQNNGV. An Oncomine TCR Beta short-read assay was used to sequence the DNA from cultured CD4+ T cells. In this case, cultured CD4+ T cells provided the extracted genomic DNA. One entry per CDR3 protein, called by TCRdb with MiXCR from the PCR reads. This sample has 7,000 to 9,000 distinct CDR3 sequences, with about 57% found just once. Note on this clonotype: The antigen is not known.

The receptor comes from a human donor who had recovered from COVID-19. The chain joins TRBV11-2 to TRBJ1-1; D might be TRBD1 (6 bases). The sequencing input was CD4+ T cells from blood, cultured in vitro. The DNA for the CDR3 is TGTGCCAGCAGCCAACAGGGAAACACTGAAGCTTTCTTT. Amino acids: CASSQQGNTEAFF. Full variable domain (remainder filled in from reference TRBV11-2 and TRBJ1-1): EAGVAQSPRYKIIEKRQSVAFWCNPISGHATLYWYQQILGQGPKLLIQFQNNGVVDDSQLPKDRFSAERLKGVDSTLKIQPAKLEDSAVYLCASSQQGNTEAFFGQGTRLTVV.